These 9 T cell receptor beta chains were all obtained from the same sample, sequenced in a study of T cell responses to AZD1222 COVID-19 vaccine. Sequencing used immunoSEQ multiplex PCR; TCRdb keeps in-frame clones, though not all of them. The sample contains 70,000 to 95,000 clones, 88% of which appear only once. Material: peripheral blood, obtained 28 days after the second AZD1222 dose. These receptors all stem from an adult who received the AZD1222 COVID-19 vaccine.

This chain connects TRBV30 to TRBJ2-3; possible D gene TRBD2, 7 bases. This CDR3 region has 15 residues. Looked up from germline, CDR1 is GTSNPN and CDR2 is SVGIG (reference sequence). Trimming took off 5 bases at V and 3 bases at J, with 18 bases between the two ends. The CDR3 DNA follows: TGTGCCTGGGGGAGGGGGACGGGGGCAACAGATACGCAGTATTTT. Translated: CAWGRGTGATDTQYF.

This rearrangement joins TRBV7-9 to TRBJ1-2; D call uncertain. The CDR3 runs 13 residues. Germline V lookup: CDR1 SEHNR, CDR2 FQNEAQ (reference sequence). V was shortened by 3 bases and J by 6 bases, with 11 bases between the two germline ends. The CDR3 bases are TGTGCCAGCAGCTTCTCCGATCCTAATGGCTACACCTTC. Protein sequence: CASSFSDPNGYTF.

This chain links TRBV5-4 with TRBJ2-5; TRBD2 matches 14 bases. V dropped 4 bases and J dropped 2; count of bases not matched to a gene: 10. The CDR3 is 18 amino acids. Germline V CDR1 and CDR2: SGHNT, YYREEE (reference sequence). DNA for the CDR3: TGTGCCAGCAGCCCCGGGACTAGCGGGAGTTATCTACAAGAGACCCAGTACTTC. Its translation: CASSPGTSGSYLQETQYF.

For the CDR3, the DNA is TGCGCCAGCAGCCACCCACTACTAGCGGGAGGGCCGTTTATCCACGAGCAGTACTTC. Protein sequence: CASSHPLLAGGPFIHEQYF. This chain connects TRBV4-1 to TRBJ2-7, with 13 positions matching TRBD2. Trimming removed 3 bases from V and 5 bases from J; junction bases left unmatched: 16. This CDR3 is 19 amino acids long. Germline CDR1 is MGHRA and CDR2 is YSYEKL.

The chain is built from TRBV28 and TRBJ1-2, with D perhaps matching TRBD1 (5 bases). This CDR3 has 13 amino acids. The V end lost 2 bases, the J end lost 4 bases, and 8 bases lay between the germline ends. CDR1 is MDHEN, CDR2 SYDVKM, per germline. Here the CDR3 reads CASSLQGFYGYTF. The CDR3 bases are TGTGCCAGCAGTTTACAGGGATTCTATGGCTACACCTTC.

Only one count was recorded for this clone. J is TRBJ2-7 and V is TRBV30; TRBD2 aligns across 8 bases. The CDR3 length is 13 residues. Per the germline V gene, CDR1 is GTSNPN and CDR2 is SVGIG (reference sequence). CDR3 DNA sequence: TGTGCTTTCGGGGTAGCGGGATTGAGCGAGCAGTACTTC. Its protein is CAFGVAGLSEQYF.

This chain connects TRBV5-4 to TRBJ2-3; D not resolved. The V gene's germline CDR1 is SGHNT and CDR2 YYREEE (reference sequence). The CDR3 is made up of 13 amino acids. The V gene lost 0 bases and the J gene lost 6 bases, with 8 bases spanning the gap. The CDR3 is CASSLAVGDTQYF. CDR3 coding DNA: TGTGCCAGCAGCTTGGCTGTGGGGGATACGCAGTATTTT.

V is TRBV27 and J is TRBJ2-2; D is ambiguous. The CDR3 extends over 13 amino acids. V lost 0 bases, J lost 5 bases, and 4 bases lay in between. Germline V gene data show CDR1 as MNHEY and CDR2 as SMNVEV (reference sequence). CDR3 residues: CASSLSGTGELFF. In nucleotides, the CDR3 is TGTGCCAGCAGTTTATCTGGGACCGGGGAGCTGTTTTTT.

The V and J genes are TRBV6-5 and TRBJ2-3; TRBD1 agrees at 7 bases. Germline CDR1 and CDR2: MNHEY and SVGAGI. Trimming cost V 0 bases and J 4 bases; bases outside gene matches: 7. The CDR3 consists of 16 residues. CDR3 sequence reads: CASSYSSTGPSDTQYF. The CDR3 DNA sequence: TGTGCCAGCAGTTACTCCTCGACAGGGCCTTCAGATACGCAGTATTTT.